This T cell receptor (beta chain) was profiled in a study of CD8+CD57+ T cells in acquired aplastic anemia. CDR1 and CDR2 from the germline V gene are SGHTS and YDEGEE. CDR3 length: 13 amino acids. The ends lost 9 bases at V and 5 bases at J; junction bases unmatched: 8. Profiling of TCR beta VDJ combinations and CDR3 sequences used genomic DNA as template. TCRdb redid the calling of the reads with MiXCR, one entry per CDR3 protein. The sample lists around 400,000 distinct CDR3 sequences, around 72% occurring once. Sequencing was performed on sorted CD4+, CD8+, or CD8+CD57+ T cells (not recorded which) from PBMCs. The chain recombines TRBV5-8 with TRBJ2-7; 10 nucleotides line up with TRBD1. This TCR was recovered from a human donor in good health, serving as a control. CDR3 bases: TGTGCCACCACCTCCGGACAGGGGGACGAGCAGTACTTC. Protein: CATTSGQGDEQYF. Based on the CDR3 plus reference TRBV5-8 and TRBJ2-7, the full variable domain is EAGVTQSPTHLIKTRGQQATLRCSPISGHTSVYWYQQALGLGLQFLLWYDEGEERNRGNFPPRFSGRQFPNYSSELNVNALELEDSALYLCATTSGQGDEQYFGPGTRLTVT.